This T cell receptor beta chain was identified in a study of siplizumab effects on memory and regulatory T cells. A single count supports this clone. The antigen is not known. Points from the study as a whole: In siplizumab cultures, the suppressive function of proliferating Tregs remained unconfirmed. Phenotypic classification as naive or memory proved unattainable for roughly 75-96% of proliferating CD4+ or CD8+ clones. Few alloreactive clones mapped to unstimulated subsets.

V lost 2 bases to trimming and J lost 3 bases, with 20 bases between them. The CDR3 consists of 17 residues. The data were produced by immunoSEQ multiplex PCR, yet TCRdb's version contains in-frame clones alone and is incomplete. The repertoire includes about 100,000 clones, over 90% of them detected once, and approximately 1.3% sits in the top ten. This clonotype originated in a human donor in good health. The sample comprised non-Treg CD4+ T cells sorted from blood. The V and J genes are TRBV5-3 and TRBJ2-5, with D hard to call. Being an ORF, TRBV5-3 has a function that is uncertain. CDR3 DNA sequence: TGTGCCAGAAGCTTTCTACGGGCCTCGAGGTCAAAAGAGACCCAGTACTTC. Translation gives CARSFLRASRSKETQYF.